The 3 T cell receptor beta chains below come from one sample, sequenced in a study of blood T cell repertoires in COVID-19. Produced via immunoSEQ multiplex PCR; TCRdb's table is partial and in-frame only. The data contain 23,000 or so clones, 80% to 85% of them singletons. Specimen: peripheral blood. The receptor set was obtained from a woman older than 75 with acute or convalescent COVID-19.

The chain recombines TRBV9 with TRBJ2-3; 7 bases match TRBD2. Germline-derived CDR1 and CDR2 are SGDLS and YYNGEE. The CDR3 spans 14 residues. J was trimmed by 6 bases and V by 5 bases; bases with no gene match: 9. CDR3 amino acids: CASSLAGQADTQYF. The CDR3 DNA reads TGTGCCAGCAGTTTAGCGGGTCAGGCTGATACGCAGTATTTT.

The chain employs TRBV19 and TRBJ1-4; D gene ambiguous. This CDR3 is built from 15 residues. Germline V CDR1 and CDR2: LNHDA, SQIVND (reference sequence). With 2 bases removed from V and 0 bases from J, the gap between germline ends came to 7 bases. The CDR3 reads CASSITTATNEKLFF. The CDR3 region has the DNA TGTGCCAGTAGTATAACAACAGCAACTAATGAAAAACTGTTTTTT.

The J gene is TRBJ2-1, the V gene TRBV7-3, with 14 bases aligning to TRBD2. The J segment lost 7 bases and the V segment lost 2 bases, leaving 10 bases of the junction unmatched. The CDR3 loop spans 18 amino acids. CDR1 is SGHTA and CDR2 is FQGTGA in the germline V gene. The CDR3 sequence is CASSLLPGTSGSWNEQFF. CDR3 in DNA: TGTGCCAGCAGCTTACTTCCCGGGACTAGCGGGAGTTGGAATGAGCAGTTCTTC.